A selection of T cell receptor beta chains follows, all from one sample in a study of blood T cells in healthy people across ages. MiXCR, applied by TCRdb to the 5' RACE reads, yields one record per CDR3 protein. This table holds some 1.5 million distinct CDR3 sequences, 25% to 30% found once. The specimen was blood. The source of these receptors is a woman aged 25 to 39 in good health. CDR3s include the opening cysteine and the closing phenylalanine or tryptophan.

j_call | v_call | cdr3_aa
TRBJ1-2 | TRBV7-9 | CASSQSQGNYGYTF
TRBJ2-1 | TRBV30 | CAWGSSYNEQFF
TRBJ1-1 | TRBV20-1 | CSAREVGPLAEAFF
TRBJ2-5 | TRBV7-2 | CASSLEAPGGETQYF
TRBJ2-3 | TRBV11-2 | CASSPGGRATDTQYF
TRBJ2-7 | TRBV5-1 | CASSRPDTESYEQYF
TRBJ2-1 | TRBV2 | CASRTSGRGTYNEQFF
TRBJ2-2 | TRBV6-1 | CASSEAPGRAAGELFF
TRBJ1-5 | TRBV6-5 | CASRSTRNQPQHF
TRBJ2-7 | TRBV13 | CASSLGPARGPQYF
TRBJ2-7 | TRBV6-5 | CASRRRGRTYEQYF